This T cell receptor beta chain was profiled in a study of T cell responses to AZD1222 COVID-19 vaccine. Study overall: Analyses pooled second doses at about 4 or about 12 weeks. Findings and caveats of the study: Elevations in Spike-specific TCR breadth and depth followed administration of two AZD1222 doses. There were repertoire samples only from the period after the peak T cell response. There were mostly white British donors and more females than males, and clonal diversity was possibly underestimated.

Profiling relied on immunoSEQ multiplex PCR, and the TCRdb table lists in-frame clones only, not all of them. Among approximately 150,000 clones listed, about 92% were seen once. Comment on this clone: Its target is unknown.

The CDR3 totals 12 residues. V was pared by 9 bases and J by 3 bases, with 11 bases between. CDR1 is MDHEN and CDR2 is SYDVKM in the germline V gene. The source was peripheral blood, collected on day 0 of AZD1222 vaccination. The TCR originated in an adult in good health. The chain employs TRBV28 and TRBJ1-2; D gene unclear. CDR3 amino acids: CASGDLDYGYTF. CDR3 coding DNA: TGTGCCAGTGGTGACCTGGACTATGGCTACACCTTC.